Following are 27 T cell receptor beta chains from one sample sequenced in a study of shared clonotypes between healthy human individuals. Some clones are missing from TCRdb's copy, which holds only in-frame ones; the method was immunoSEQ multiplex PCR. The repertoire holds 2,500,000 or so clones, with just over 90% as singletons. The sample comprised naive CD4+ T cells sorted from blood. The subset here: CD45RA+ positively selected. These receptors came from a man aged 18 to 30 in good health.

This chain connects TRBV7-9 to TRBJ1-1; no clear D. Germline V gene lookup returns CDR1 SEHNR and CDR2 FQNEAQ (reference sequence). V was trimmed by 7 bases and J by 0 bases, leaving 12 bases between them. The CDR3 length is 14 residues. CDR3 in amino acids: CASTPNHVNTEAFF. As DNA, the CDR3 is TGTGCCAGCACCCCGAACCATGTGAACACTGAAGCTTTCTTT. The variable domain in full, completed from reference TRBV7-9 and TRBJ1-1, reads DTGVSQNPRHKITKRGQNVTFRCDPISEHNRLYWYRQTLGQGPEFLTYFQNEAQLEKSRLLSDRFSAERPKGSFSTLEIQRTEQGDSAMYLCASTPNHVNTEAFFGQGTRLTVV.

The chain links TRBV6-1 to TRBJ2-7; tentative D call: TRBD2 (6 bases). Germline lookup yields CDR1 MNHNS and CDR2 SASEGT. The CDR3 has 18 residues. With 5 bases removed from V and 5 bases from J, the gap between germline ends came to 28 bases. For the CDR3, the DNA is TGTGCCAGCAGTCAAGACATTCGGGACTCCGACATGGTGCACGAGCAGTACTTC. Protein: CASSQDIRDSDMVHEQYF.

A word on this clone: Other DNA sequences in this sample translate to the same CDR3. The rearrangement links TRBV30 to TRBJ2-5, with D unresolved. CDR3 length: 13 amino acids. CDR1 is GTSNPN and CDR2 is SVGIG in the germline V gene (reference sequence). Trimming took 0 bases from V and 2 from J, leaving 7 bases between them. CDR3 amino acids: CAWSVRTQETQYF. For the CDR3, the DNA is TGTGCCTGGAGTGTGCGGACGCAAGAGACCCAGTACTTC.

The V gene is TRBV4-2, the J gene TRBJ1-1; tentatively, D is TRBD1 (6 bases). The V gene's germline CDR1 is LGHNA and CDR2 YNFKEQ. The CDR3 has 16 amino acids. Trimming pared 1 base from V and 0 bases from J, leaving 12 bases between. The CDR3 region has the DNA TGTGCCAGCAGCCAAGCTAGGACAGAGATGAACACTGAAGCTTTCTTT. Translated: CASSQARTEMNTEAFF.

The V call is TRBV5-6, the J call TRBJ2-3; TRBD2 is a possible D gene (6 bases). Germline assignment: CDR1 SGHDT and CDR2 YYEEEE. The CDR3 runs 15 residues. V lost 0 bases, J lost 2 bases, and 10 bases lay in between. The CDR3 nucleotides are TGTGCCAGCAGCTTGGTGGGGGGATTCACAGATACGCAGTATTTT. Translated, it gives CASSLVGGFTDTQYF.

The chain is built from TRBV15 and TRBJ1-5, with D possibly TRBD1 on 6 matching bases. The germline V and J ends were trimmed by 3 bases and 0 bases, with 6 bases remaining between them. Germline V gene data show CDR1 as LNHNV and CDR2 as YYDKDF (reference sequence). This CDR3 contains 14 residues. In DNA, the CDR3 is TGTGCCACCAGCAGGACAGGTAGCAATCAGCCCCAGCATTTT. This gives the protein CATSRTGSNQPQHF.

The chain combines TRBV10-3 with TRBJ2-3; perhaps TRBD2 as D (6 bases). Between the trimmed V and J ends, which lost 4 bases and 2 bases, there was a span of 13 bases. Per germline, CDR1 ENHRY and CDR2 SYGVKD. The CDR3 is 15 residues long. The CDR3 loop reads CAISGGRGDTDTQYF. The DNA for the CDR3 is TGTGCCATCAGTGGGGGACGCGGGGACACAGATACGCAGTATTTT.

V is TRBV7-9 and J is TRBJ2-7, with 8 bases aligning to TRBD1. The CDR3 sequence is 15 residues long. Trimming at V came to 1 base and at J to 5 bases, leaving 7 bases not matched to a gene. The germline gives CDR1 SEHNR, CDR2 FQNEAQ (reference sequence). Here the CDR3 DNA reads TGTGCCAGCAGCTTAGTCTGGGGCAGGGGGCACGAGCAGTACTTC. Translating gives CASSLVWGRGHEQYF.

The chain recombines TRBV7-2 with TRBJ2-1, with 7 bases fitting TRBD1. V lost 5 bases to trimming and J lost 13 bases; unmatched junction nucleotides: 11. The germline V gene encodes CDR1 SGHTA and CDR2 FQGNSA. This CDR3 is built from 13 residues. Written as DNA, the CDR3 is TGTGCCAGCAGCCAAGGACAGGCGACTATTCAGTTCTTC. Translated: CASSQGQATIQFF.

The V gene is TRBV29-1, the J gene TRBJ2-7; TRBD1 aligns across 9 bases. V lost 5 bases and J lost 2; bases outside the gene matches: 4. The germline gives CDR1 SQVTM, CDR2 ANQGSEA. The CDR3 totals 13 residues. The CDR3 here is CSVPGQGTYEQYF. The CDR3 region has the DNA TGCAGCGTTCCGGGACAGGGCACCTACGAGCAGTACTTC.

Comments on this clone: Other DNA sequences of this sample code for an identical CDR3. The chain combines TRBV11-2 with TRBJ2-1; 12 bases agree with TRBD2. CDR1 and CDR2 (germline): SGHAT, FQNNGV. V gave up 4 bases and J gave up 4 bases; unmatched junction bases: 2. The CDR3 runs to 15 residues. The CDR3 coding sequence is TGTGCCAGCAGCTCAGGACTAGCGGGGTACAATGAGCAGTTCTTC. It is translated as CASSSGLAGYNEQFF.

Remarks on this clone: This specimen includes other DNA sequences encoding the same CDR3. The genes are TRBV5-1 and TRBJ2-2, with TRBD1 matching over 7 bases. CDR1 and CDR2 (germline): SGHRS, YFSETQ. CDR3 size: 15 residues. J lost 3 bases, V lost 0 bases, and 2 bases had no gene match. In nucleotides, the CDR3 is TGCGCCAGCAGCTTGGCTGACAGGGACACCGGGGAGCTGTTTTTT. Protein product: CASSLADRDTGELFF.

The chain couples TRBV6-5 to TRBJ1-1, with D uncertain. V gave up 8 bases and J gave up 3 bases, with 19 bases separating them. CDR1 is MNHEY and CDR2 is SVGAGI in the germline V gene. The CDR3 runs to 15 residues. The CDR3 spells CASRQDRVHDTEAFF. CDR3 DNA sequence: TGTGCCAGCCGACAAGACCGGGTCCACGACACTGAAGCTTTCTTT.

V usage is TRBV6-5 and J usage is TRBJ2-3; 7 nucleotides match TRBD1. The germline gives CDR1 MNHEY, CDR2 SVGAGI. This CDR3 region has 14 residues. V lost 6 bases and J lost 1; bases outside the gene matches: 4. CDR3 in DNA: TGTGCCAGCAGGACAGGGCCGGGCACAGATACGCAGTATTTT. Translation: CASRTGPGTDTQYF.

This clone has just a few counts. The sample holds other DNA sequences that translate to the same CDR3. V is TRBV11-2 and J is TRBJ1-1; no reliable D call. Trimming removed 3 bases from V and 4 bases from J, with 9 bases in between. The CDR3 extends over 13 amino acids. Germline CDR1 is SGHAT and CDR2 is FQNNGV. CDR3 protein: CASSLTRGTEAFF. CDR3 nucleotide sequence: TGTGCCAGCAGCTTGACCCGAGGCACTGAAGCTTTCTTT.

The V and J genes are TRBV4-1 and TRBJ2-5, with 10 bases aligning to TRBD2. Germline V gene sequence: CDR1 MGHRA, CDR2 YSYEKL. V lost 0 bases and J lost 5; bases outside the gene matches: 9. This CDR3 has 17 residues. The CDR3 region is CASSQDSSGRGVETQYF. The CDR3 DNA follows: TGCGCCAGCAGCCAAGATTCGAGCGGGAGGGGGGTGGAGACCCAGTACTTC.

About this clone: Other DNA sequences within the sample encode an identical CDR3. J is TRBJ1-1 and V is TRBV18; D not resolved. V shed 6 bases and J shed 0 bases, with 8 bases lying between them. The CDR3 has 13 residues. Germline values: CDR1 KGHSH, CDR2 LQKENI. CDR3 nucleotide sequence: TGTGCCAGCTCGGGCACAGTGAACACTGAAGCTTTCTTT. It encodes CASSGTVNTEAFF.

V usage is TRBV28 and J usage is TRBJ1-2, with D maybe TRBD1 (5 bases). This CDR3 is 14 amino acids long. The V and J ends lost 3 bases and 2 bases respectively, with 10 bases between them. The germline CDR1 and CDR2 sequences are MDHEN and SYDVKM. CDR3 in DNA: TGTGCCAGCAGTTTCAAGGCAGGGAACTATGGCTACACCTTC. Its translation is CASSFKAGNYGYTF.

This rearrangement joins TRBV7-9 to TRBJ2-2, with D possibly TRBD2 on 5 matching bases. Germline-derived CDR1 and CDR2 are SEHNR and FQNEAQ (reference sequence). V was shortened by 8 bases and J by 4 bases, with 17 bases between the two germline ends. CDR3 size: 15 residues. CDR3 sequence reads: CASVVWRRSTGELFF. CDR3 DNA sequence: TGTGCCAGCGTCGTGTGGAGGCGTAGCACCGGGGAGCTGTTTTTT. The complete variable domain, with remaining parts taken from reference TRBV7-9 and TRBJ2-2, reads DTGVSQNPRHKITKRGQNVTFRCDPISEHNRLYWYRQTLGQGPEFLTYFQNEAQLEKSRLLSDRFSAERPKGSFSTLEIQRTEQGDSAMYLCASVVWRRSTGELFFGEGSRLTVL.

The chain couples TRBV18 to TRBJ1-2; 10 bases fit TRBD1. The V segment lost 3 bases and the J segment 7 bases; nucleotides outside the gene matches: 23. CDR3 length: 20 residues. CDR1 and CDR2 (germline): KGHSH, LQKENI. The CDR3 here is CASSPSSGDRDRGPRGGYTF. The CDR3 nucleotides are TGTGCCAGCTCACCGAGTTCTGGGGACCGGGACAGGGGTCCCCGGGGTGGCTACACCTTC.

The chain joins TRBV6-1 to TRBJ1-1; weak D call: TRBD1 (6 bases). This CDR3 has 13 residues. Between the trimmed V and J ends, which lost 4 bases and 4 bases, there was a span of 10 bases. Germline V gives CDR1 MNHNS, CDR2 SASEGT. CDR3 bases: TGTGCCAGCAGTGCGGGACACTCCACTGAAGCTTTCTTT. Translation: CASSAGHSTEAFF.

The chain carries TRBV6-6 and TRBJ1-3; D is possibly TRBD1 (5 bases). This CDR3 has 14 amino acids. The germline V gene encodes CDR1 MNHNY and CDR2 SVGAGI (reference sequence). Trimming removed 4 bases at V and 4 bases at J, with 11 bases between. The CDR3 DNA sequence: TGTGCCAGCAGTTTCGGGGGAAACGGAAACACCATATATTTT. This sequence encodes CASSFGGNGNTIYF.

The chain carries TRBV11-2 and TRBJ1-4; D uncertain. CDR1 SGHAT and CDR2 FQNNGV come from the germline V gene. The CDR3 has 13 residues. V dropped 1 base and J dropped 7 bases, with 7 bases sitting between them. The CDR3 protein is CASSLGEGEKLFF. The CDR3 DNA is TGTGCCAGCAGCTTAGGGGAGGGTGAAAAACTGTTTTTT.

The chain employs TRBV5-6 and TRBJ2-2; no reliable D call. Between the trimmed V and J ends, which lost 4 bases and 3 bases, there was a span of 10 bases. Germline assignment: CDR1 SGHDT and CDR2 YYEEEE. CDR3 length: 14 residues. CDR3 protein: CASSGRIYTGELFF. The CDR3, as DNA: TGTGCCAGCAGCGGCAGGATTTACACCGGGGAGCTGTTTTTT.

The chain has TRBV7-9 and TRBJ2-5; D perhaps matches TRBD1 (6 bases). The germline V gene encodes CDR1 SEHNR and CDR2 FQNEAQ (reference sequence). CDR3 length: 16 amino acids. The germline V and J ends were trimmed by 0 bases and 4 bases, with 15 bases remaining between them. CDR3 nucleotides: TGTGCCAGCAGCTTAGCCCTGACAGGTCGAGGAGAGACCCAGTACTTC. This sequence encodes CASSLALTGRGETQYF.

This CDR3 is CASSVGSNTDTQYF. CDR3 nucleotides: TGTGCCAGCAGCGTAGGAAGTAACACAGATACGCAGTATTTT. The chain has TRBV9 and TRBJ2-3; D remains unclear. With 0 bases removed from V and 2 bases from J, the gap between germline ends came to 7 bases. The CDR3 length is 14 residues. The germline V gene encodes CDR1 SGDLS and CDR2 YYNGEE.

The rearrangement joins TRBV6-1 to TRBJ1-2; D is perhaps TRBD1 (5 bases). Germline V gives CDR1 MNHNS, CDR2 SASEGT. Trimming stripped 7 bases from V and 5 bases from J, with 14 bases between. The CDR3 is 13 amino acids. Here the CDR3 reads CASIWDRTYGYTF. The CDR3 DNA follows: TGTGCCAGCATCTGGGACCGGACGTATGGCTACACCTTC.